The 18 T cell receptor beta chains reported below all come from one sample, sequenced in a study of identical twins. TCRdb processed the 5' RACE reads anew with MiXCR; each CDR3 protein has one entry. Of roughly 1,500,000 distinct CDR3 sequences in the sample, roughly 35% are singletons; the top ten hold about 0.25%. The sample was cord blood. Every receptor here comes from a newborn girl in good health.

This clonotype showed up just a few times. This rearrangement joins TRBV7-9 to TRBJ1-4, with D maybe TRBD1 (6 bases). Looked up from germline, CDR1 is SEHNR and CDR2 is FQNEAQ (reference sequence). The ends were cut back, 2 bases at V and 2 bases at J, with 12 bases in the middle. This CDR3 spans 16 amino acids. CDR3 DNA: TGTGCCAGCAGCTTATCGGGGGCGCAGACTAATGAAAAACTGTTTTTT. Its translation: CASSLSGAQTNEKLFF. The whole variable domain, filled in from reference TRBV7-9 and TRBJ1-4, reads DTGVSQNPRHKITKRGQNVTFRCDPISEHNRLYWYRQTLGQGPEFLTYFQNEAQLEKSRLLSDRFSAERPKGSFSTLEIQRTEQGDSAMYLCASSLSGAQTNEKLFFGSGTQLSVL.

This clonotype was counted ten times or more. This rearrangement joins TRBV27 to TRBJ1-2; the D is unclear. V lost 5 bases and J lost 0, with 10 bases in between. From germline, CDR1 is MNHEY and CDR2 SMNVEV (reference sequence). This CDR3 region has 14 residues. CDR3 sequence reads: CASSPGLANYGYTF. The DNA for the CDR3 is TGTGCCAGCAGTCCAGGTTTAGCTAACTATGGCTACACCTTC.

The chain is built from TRBV13 and TRBJ2-1; a weak D match, TRBD1 (5 bases). V lost 1 base and J lost 13, with 20 bases in between. The germline gives CDR1 PRHDT, CDR2 FYEKMQ (reference sequence). The CDR3 has 15 amino acids. Here the CDR3 DNA reads TGTGCCAGCAGCTTAGCTAGGGGCGAAGTAGAGACCCAGTTCTTC. It translates to CASSLARGEVETQFF.

The chain joins TRBV20-1 to TRBJ2-5; TRBD2 matches at 8 bases. CDR3 length: 16 amino acids. The germline gives CDR1 DFQATT, CDR2 SNEGSKA (reference sequence). The trim removed 2 bases at V and 1 base at J, leaving 9 bases unmatched. This CDR3 is CSARLGSGTLQETQYF. CDR3 nucleotides: TGCAGTGCTAGATTGGGTAGCGGGACGCTCCAAGAGACCCAGTACTTC.

The gene calls are TRBV5-1 and TRBJ2-1, with D perhaps TRBD2 (5 bases). This CDR3 region has 12 residues. Per germline, CDR1 SGHRS and CDR2 YFSETQ. Trimming cost V 4 bases and J 5 bases, with 7 bases left between them. The CDR3 DNA reads as TGCGCCAGCAGCGATAGCGACAATGAGCAGTTCTTC. It translates to CASSDSDNEQFF. Full variable domain (rest looked up from reference TRBV5-1 and TRBJ2-1): KAGVTQTPRYLIKTRGQQVTLSCSPISGHRSVSWYQQTPGQGLQFLFEYFSETQRNKGNFPGRFSGRQFSNSRSEMNVSTLELGDSALYLCASSDSDNEQFFGPGTRLTVL.

Only a few counts were recorded for this clonotype. This sequence joins TRBV24-1 and TRBJ1-5, with TRBD1 matching 7 bases. Germline V gene lookup returns CDR1 KGHDR and CDR2 SFDVKD. The length of the CDR3 is 15 residues. The trim removed 7 bases at V and 7 bases at J, leaving 12 bases unmatched. DNA of the CDR3: TGTGCCACCAGCCAGGGGGGCCAGGCCGTGCAGCCCCAGCATTTT. This gives the protein CATSQGGQAVQPQHF.

The table lists this clonotype with a few counts. A much larger clone lies one base from this, so it may be a read error. In nucleotides, the CDR3 is TGTGCCAGCAGTCCACCTAGCGGGAGCTCCTACAATGAGCAGTACTTC. Residues: CASSPPSGSSYNEQYF. V usage is TRBV28 and J usage is TRBJ2-1, with 10 nucleotides matching TRBD2. TRBJ2-7 matches the DNA end more closely, so the J call is doubtful. Germline assignment: CDR1 MDHEN and CDR2 SYDVKM. CDR3 length: 16 residues.

The genes are TRBV18 and TRBJ2-5; D is unresolved. The germline V gene encodes CDR1 KGHSH and CDR2 LQKENI. This CDR3 comprises 16 residues. V dropped 0 bases and J dropped 0 bases, with 11 bases sitting between them. The chain's CDR3 is CASSPPNHGDQETQYF. The CDR3 nucleotides are TGTGCCAGCTCACCACCGAATCATGGTGACCAAGAGACCCAGTACTTC.

This clonotype has just one count. The J gene is TRBJ2-7, the V gene TRBV12-3 or TRBV12-4; D call uncertain. Between the trimmed V and J ends, which lost 3 bases and 3 bases, there was a span of 21 bases. This CDR3 region has 17 residues. CDR3 nucleotide sequence: TGTGCCAGCAGTTTGCATCCCCGCTCTGGGTTCGGCTACGAGCAGTACTTC. This codes for CASSLHPRSGFGYEQYF.

The chain has TRBV2 and TRBJ2-1; possibly TRBD2 for D (5 bases). Germline V gene data show CDR1 as SNHLY and CDR2 as FYNNEI. The CDR3 loop spans 12 amino acids. The germline V and J ends were trimmed by 8 bases and 5 bases, with 10 bases remaining between them. The CDR3 sequence is CASEGSNNEQFF. The CDR3 DNA reads TGTGCCAGCGAGGGTAGCAACAATGAGCAGTTCTTC.

V is TRBV12-3 or TRBV12-4 and J is TRBJ2-1; TRBD2 agrees at 12 bases. V lost 6 bases to trimming and J lost 8 bases; unmatched junction nucleotides: 8. The CDR3 has 15 amino acids. CDR3 nucleotide sequence: TGTGCCAGCAGCTGGACTAGCGGGGCTTACGATGAGCAGTTCTTC. Amino acids: CASSWTSGAYDEQFF.

This clonotype appeared a few times. CDR3 region: CASSPRGLYTEAFF. DNA of the CDR3: TGTGCCAGCTCACCACGGGGCCTATACACTGAAGCTTTCTTT. The chain has TRBV18 and TRBJ1-1, with D perhaps matching TRBD1 (5 bases). Germline CDR1 and CDR2: KGHSH and LQKENI. Trimming shortened V by 1 base and J by 3 bases, and 9 bases separated the two germline ends. The CDR3 spans 14 residues.

The sample holds a few counts of this clonotype. The chain employs TRBV18 and TRBJ2-6, with unresolved D. CDR3 length: 16 amino acids. Germline-derived CDR1 and CDR2 are KGHSH and LQKENI. V lost 3 bases and J lost 0, with 9 bases in between. CDR3 residues: CASSPWWVSGANVLTF. The CDR3 DNA is TGTGCCAGCTCACCTTGGTGGGTCTCTGGGGCCAACGTCCTGACTTTC.

This clonotype was seen only a few times. This chain joins TRBV12-3 or TRBV12-4 and TRBJ1-4, with a weak D call TRBD1 (6 bases). The CDR3 runs 15 residues. V was clipped by 5 bases and J by 5 bases, with 15 bases between them. The CDR3 nucleotides are TGTGCCAGCAGTACCCACCTAGGGGGGAATGAAAAACTGTTTTTT. This sequence encodes CASSTHLGGNEKLFF.

This clonotype was observed a few times. The genes are TRBV7-2 and TRBJ1-1; no definite D call. CDR3 length: 15 amino acids. Germline V gives CDR1 SGHTA, CDR2 FQGNSA. Deletions cut 1 base from V and 4 bases from J, with 13 bases between. In nucleotides, the CDR3 is TGTGCCAGCAGCTTAGGACCAATGTCGGGCACTGAAGCTTTCTTT. Its translation is CASSLGPMSGTEAFF.

This clonotype has more than one count but fewer than ten. The V gene is TRBV7-2, the J gene TRBJ2-3, with D possibly matching TRBD2 (5 bases). CDR3 length: 15 amino acids. Germline V gene lookup returns CDR1 SGHTA and CDR2 FQGNSA. The V end lost 4 bases, the J end lost 0 bases, and 11 bases lay between the germline ends. CDR3 nucleotides: TGTGCCAGCAGCTCGCGGGCCCTTAGCACAGATACGCAGTATTTT. Amino acids: CASSSRALSTDTQYF.

The chain joins TRBV30 to TRBJ2-5; weak D call: TRBD2 (6 bases). Trimming removed 4 bases at V and 6 bases at J, with 12 bases between. Germline loops: CDR1 GTSNPN, CDR2 SVGIG (reference sequence). CDR3 length: 12 residues. The CDR3 DNA reads as TGTGCCTGGACTGGGACTGCAAAGACCCAGTACTTC. It yields the protein CAWTGTAKTQYF.

The chain has TRBV2 and TRBJ2-1, with D unresolved. Between the trimmed V and J ends, which lost 10 bases and 10 bases, there was a span of 11 bases. CDR1 is SNHLY and CDR2 is FYNNEI in the germline V gene. The CDR3 runs 10 residues. CDR3 loop: CAIRQDEQFF. The CDR3 DNA follows: TGTGCCATCAGGCAGGACGAGCAGTTCTTC.